Included here is one TCR beta chain sequence, with context. The germline V gene encodes CDR1 SGHVS and CDR2 FQNEAQ. Trimming pared 5 bases from V and 0 bases from J, leaving 8 bases between. CDR3 length: 14 amino acids. This record comes from a study of blood T cell repertoires in COVID-19. Study-wide context: Some COVID-19 samples were acute and others convalescent; all came from the United States, Italy and Spain.

The authors' processing: Amplified reference gene primers provided the basis for estimating nucleated cell counts. Assay: immunoSEQ multiplex PCR; the TCRdb copy retains only in-frame clones and omits some. Clone size and V and J calls were adopted from that table, with D and trimming inferred from the DNA. Of 35,000 to 50,000 clones in the sample, around 89% were seen once. Source material: peripheral blood. The source is a man aged 70 or older with active COVID-19. The V and J genes are TRBV7-8 and TRBJ2-1; perhaps TRBD1 as D (6 bases). The CDR3 loop is CASSKGDSYNEQFF. DNA of the CDR3: TGTGCCAGCAGCAAGGGGGACTCCTACAATGAGCAGTTCTTC.